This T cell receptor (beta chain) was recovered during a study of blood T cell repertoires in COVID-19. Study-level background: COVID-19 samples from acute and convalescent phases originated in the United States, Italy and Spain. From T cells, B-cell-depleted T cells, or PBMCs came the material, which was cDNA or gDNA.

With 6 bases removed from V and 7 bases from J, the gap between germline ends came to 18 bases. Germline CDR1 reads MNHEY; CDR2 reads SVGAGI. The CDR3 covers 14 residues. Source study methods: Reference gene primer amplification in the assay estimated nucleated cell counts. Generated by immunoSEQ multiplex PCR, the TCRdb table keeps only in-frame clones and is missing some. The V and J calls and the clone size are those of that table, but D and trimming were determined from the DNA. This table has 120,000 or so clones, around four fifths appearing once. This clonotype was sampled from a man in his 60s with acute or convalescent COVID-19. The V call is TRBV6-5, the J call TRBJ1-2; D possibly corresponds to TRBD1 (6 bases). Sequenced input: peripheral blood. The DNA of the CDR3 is TGTGCCAGCAGACAGGGTACTTCTATTCCTGGCTACACCTTC. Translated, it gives CASRQGTSIPGYTF.